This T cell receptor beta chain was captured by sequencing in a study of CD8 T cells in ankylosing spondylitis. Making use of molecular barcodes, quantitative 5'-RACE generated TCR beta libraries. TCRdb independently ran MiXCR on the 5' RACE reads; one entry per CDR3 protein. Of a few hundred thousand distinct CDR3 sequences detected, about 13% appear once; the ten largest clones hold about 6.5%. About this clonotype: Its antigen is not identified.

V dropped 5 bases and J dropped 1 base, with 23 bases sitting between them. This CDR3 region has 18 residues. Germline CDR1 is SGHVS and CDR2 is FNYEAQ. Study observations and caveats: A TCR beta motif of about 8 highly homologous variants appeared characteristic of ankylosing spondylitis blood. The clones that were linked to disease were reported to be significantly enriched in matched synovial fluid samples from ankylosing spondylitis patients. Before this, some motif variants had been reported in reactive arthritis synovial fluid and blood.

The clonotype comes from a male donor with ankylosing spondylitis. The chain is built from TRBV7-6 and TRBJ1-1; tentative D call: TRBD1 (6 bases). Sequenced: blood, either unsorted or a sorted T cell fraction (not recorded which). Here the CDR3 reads CASSLVAPRDTSNTEAFF. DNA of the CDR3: TGTGCCAGCAGCCTAGTGGCGCCTAGGGACACCTCGAACACTGAAGCTTTCTTT. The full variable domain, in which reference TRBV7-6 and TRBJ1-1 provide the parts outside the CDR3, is GAGVSQSPRYKVTKRGQDVALRCDPISGHVSLYWYRQALGQGPEFLTYFNYEAQQDKSGLPNDRFSAERPEGSISTLTIQRTEQRDSAMYRCASSLVAPRDTSNTEAFFGQGTRLTVV.